This T cell receptor beta chain is drawn from a study of shared clonotypes between healthy human individuals. Study details: A donor's plate count was three for CD4 naive and three for CD4 memory; CD8 naive had two and CD8 memory one.

This clone was observed once. Its cognate antigen is unknown. Within Nashville, Tennessee resided all donors, each a Caucasian adult. The repertoire was sequenced with immunoSEQ multiplex PCR; TCRdb's copy has only in-frame clones and lacks some. The table has 500,000 or so clones, around 95% seen once. Study-level points and caveats: A reduction in generation probabilities was seen for non-shared clonotypes relative to those shared by all four donors. Compared with memory subsets, naive subsets generally had larger estimated richness.

Trimming took 2 bases from V and 4 from J; bases not matched to a gene: 9. Per germline, CDR1 MNHEY and CDR2 SVGAGI. The CDR3 runs to 16 residues. The receptor was isolated from a woman between 25 and 40 years old in good health. The rearrangement joins TRBV6-5 to TRBJ2-7; 9 bases fit TRBD1. Sequencing input: naive CD4+ T cells sorted from blood. Subset: CD45RA+ positively selected. The CDR3 DNA reads as TGTGCCAGCAGTTACCAACCGGACAGGGGTGGTTACGAGCAGTACTTC. It is translated as CASSYQPDRGGYEQYF.